These 25 T cell receptor beta chains were all obtained from the same sample, sequenced in a study of cytomegalovirus exposure and HLA in healthy donors (dated by TCRdb to 2015 to 2018). Receptor libraries were prepared by the immunoSEQ multiplex PCR assay. For the multiplex PCR, a mixture combining 60 forward primers for TCR Vbeta segments and 13 reverse primers for TCR Jbeta segments was used. This immuneACCESS table, as held by TCRdb, lists in-frame sequences with V and J called but not all clones. Of the missing ones, under half trace to an unresolved V gene in checked studies; the others have no known cause. The sample yields under 250,000 clones; approximately 78% were counted once. The ten largest clones capture about 2.5% of the sample. The sequencing input was PBMCs. These receptors came from a woman aged 40 to 50 in good health and CMV-seronegative.

This sequence joins TRBV18 and TRBJ2-7, with TRBD1 matching over 7 bases. CDR1 and CDR2 from the germline V gene are KGHSH and LQKENI. V trimming: 3 bases; J trimming: 0 bases; junction bases outside the gene matches: 5. The CDR3 loop spans 15 amino acids. Written as DNA, the CDR3 is TGTGCCAGCTCACCTTCCAGACAGGGCTCCTACGAGCAGTACTTC. Translated, it gives CASSPSRQGSYEQYF. The full variable domain, in which reference TRBV18 and TRBJ2-7 provide the parts outside the CDR3, is NAGVMQNPRHLVRRRGQEARLRCSPMKGHSHVYWYRQLPEEGLKFMVYLQKENIIDESGMPKERFSAEFPKEGPSILRIQQVVRGDSAAYFCASSPSRQGSYEQYFGPGTRLTVT.

The chain recombines TRBV6-6 with TRBJ2-1; possibly TRBD2 for D (6 bases). The CDR3 contains 14 residues. The germline V and J ends were trimmed by 11 bases and 9 bases, with 23 bases remaining between them. Germline V gene lookup returns CDR1 MNHNY and CDR2 SVGAGI (reference sequence). CDR3 coding DNA: TGTGCCTTGGGAAGGGCGGGATTCGGAGGTGAGCAGTTCTTC. Its translation: CALGRAGFGGEQFF.

CDR3 sequence: CASSRTWGQSYEQYF. The CDR3 DNA sequence: TGTGCCAGCAGCCGCACTTGGGGGCAGAGCTACGAGCAGTACTTC. The chain has TRBV28 and TRBJ2-7, with D perhaps TRBD1 (6 bases). Germline-derived CDR1 and CDR2 are MDHEN and SYDVKM. The length of the CDR3 is 15 residues. The V end lost 6 bases, the J end lost 3 bases, and 18 bases lay between the germline ends. Full variable domain (rest looked up from reference TRBV28 and TRBJ2-7): DVKVTQSSRYLVKRTGEKVFLECVQDMDHENMFWYRQDPGLGLRLIYFSYDVKMKEKGDIPEGYSVSREKKERFSLILESASTNQTSMYLCASSRTWGQSYEQYFGPGTRLTVT.

The J gene is TRBJ2-7, the V gene TRBV28, with D possibly being TRBD1 (7 bases). CDR1 is MDHEN and CDR2 is SYDVKM in the germline V gene. The CDR3 spans 15 residues. The V gene lost 6 bases and the J gene lost 1 base, with 16 bases spanning the gap. The chain's CDR3 is CASSPGGSTSYEQYF. CDR3 nucleotides: TGTGCCAGCAGCCCAGGGGGGTCCACGTCCTACGAGCAGTACTTC.

This CDR3 is CASSQDKGQQETQYF. Written as DNA, the CDR3 is TGTGCCAGCAGCCAAGATAAGGGACAGCAAGAGACCCAGTACTTC. This chain connects TRBV4-2 to TRBJ2-5; 7 nucleotides agree with TRBD1. The CDR3 length is 15 residues. V dropped 0 bases and J dropped 2; count of bases not matched to a gene: 3. Germline CDR1 and CDR2: LGHNA and YNFKEQ.

The gene calls are TRBV30 and TRBJ2-5, with a tentative D call TRBD2 (6 bases). The CDR3 consists of 13 residues. V lost 5 bases to trimming and J lost 5 bases, with 15 bases between them. Looked up from germline, CDR1 is GTSNPN and CDR2 is SVGIG (reference sequence). CDR3 in DNA: TGTGCCTGGGAAGGCCTTGGGGGGGAGACCCAGTACTTC. This translates into CAWEGLGGETQYF.

The rearrangement links TRBV7-2 to TRBJ2-6; tentatively, D is TRBD1 (5 bases). This CDR3 has 15 amino acids. Trimming removed 1 base from V and 4 bases from J, with 8 bases in between. Germline V gives CDR1 SGHTA, CDR2 FQGNSA. The CDR3 bases are TGTGCCAGCAGCTTAGTAGGGGCCGGGGCCAACGTCCTGACTTTC. Translation: CASSLVGAGANVLTF.

The chain links TRBV30 to TRBJ1-2, with TRBD1 matching over 7 bases. The CDR3 is made up of 13 amino acids. Germline CDR1 and CDR2: GTSNPN and SVGIG (reference sequence). With V trimmed by 1 base and J by 3 bases, 2 bases remained unmatched. CDR3 loop: CAWSGGQYYGYTF. The CDR3 region has the DNA TGTGCCTGGAGTGGGGGACAGTACTATGGCTACACCTTC.

For this clone: Its ends do not fully match the called genes, so a read error is possible. The chain couples TRBV5-1 to TRBJ1-2; D ambiguous. This CDR3 region has 13 residues. Germline loops: CDR1 SGHRS, CDR2 YFSETQ. CDR3 sequence: CASSLVQYYGYTF. The CDR3 DNA is TGTGCCAGCAGCTTGGTACAGTACTATGGCTACACCTTC. Filled out from reference TRBV5-1 and TRBJ1-2, the complete variable domain reads KAGVTQTPRYLIKTRGQQVTLSCSPISGHRSVSWYQQTPGQGLQFLFEYFSETQRNKGNFPGRFSGRQFSNSRSEMNVSTLELGDSALYLCASSLVQYYGYTFGSGTRLTVV.

The gene calls are TRBV10-2 and TRBJ1-5; D remains ambiguous. The CDR3 runs to 13 residues. Trimming removed 3 bases from V and 0 bases from J, with 3 bases in between. The germline CDR1 and CDR2 sequences are WSHSY and SAAADI. The CDR3 sequence is CASSDYSNQPQHF. As DNA, the CDR3 is TGCGCCAGCAGTGATTATAGCAATCAGCCCCAGCATTTT.

This clone was seen only a few times. J is TRBJ2-1 and V is TRBV5-1; maybe TRBD1 (5 bases). The CDR3 has 17 residues. Deletions cut 5 bases from V and 5 bases from J, with 23 bases between. Germline V gene data show CDR1 as SGHRS and CDR2 as YFSETQ. CDR3 amino acids: CASRSHQGLGDHNEQFF. The CDR3 coding sequence is TGCGCCAGCAGATCTCACCAGGGTTTAGGAGACCACAATGAGCAGTTCTTC.

This clone was seen more than once but under ten times. This chain connects TRBV27 to TRBJ2-7; the match to TRBD1 covers 8 bases. Germline-derived CDR1 and CDR2 are MNHEY and SMNVEV (reference sequence). V gave up 3 bases and J gave up 7 bases; unmatched junction bases: 11. The CDR3 has 15 residues. This chain's CDR3 is CASSFQGQEKREQYF. The DNA for the CDR3 is TGTGCCAGCAGTTTTCAGGGACAGGAGAAAAGGGAGCAGTACTTC.

This chain links TRBV28 with TRBJ2-5; D is possibly TRBD2 (6 bases). Gene TRBJ2-7 matches the end of the DNA better, so the J call may be wrong. The CDR3 length is 15 residues. Germline V gene data show CDR1 as MDHEN and CDR2 as SYDVKM. CDR3 sequence (DNA): TGTGCCAGCAGTCCATTCCCGGGAGTGAGTTACGAGCAGTACTTC. Amino acid sequence: CASSPFPGVSYEQYF.

The chain employs TRBV30 and TRBJ1-1, with D unresolved. The CDR3 spans 14 residues. CDR1 and CDR2 (germline): GTSNPN, SVGIG (reference sequence). The ends were cut back, 4 bases at V and 1 base at J, with 13 bases in the middle. CDR3 residues: CAWNPGLANTEAFF. The CDR3 nucleotides read TGTGCCTGGAACCCCGGTCTTGCGAACACTGAAGCTTTCTTT.

This rearrangement joins TRBV7-9 to TRBJ2-5; D is possibly TRBD2 (7 bases). V was pared by 5 bases and J by 7 bases, with 17 bases between. CDR1 is SEHNR and CDR2 is FQNEAQ in the germline V gene (reference sequence). This CDR3 is 14 amino acids long. The CDR3 bases are TGTGCCAGCAGCCCGAGGGGGGGGCTGGCGACCCAGTACTTC. This codes for CASSPRGGLATQYF.

This clone was recorded a few times. The chain links TRBV7-2 to TRBJ2-1; 10 nucleotides agree with TRBD2. V lost 2 bases and J lost 6; bases outside the gene matches: 10. CDR3 length: 17 residues. Looked up from germline, CDR1 is SGHTA and CDR2 is FQGNSA. The CDR3 spells CASSLQVGPSGSNEQFF. CDR3 DNA sequence: TGTGCCAGCAGCTTACAGGTGGGTCCTAGCGGGAGCAATGAGCAGTTCTTC.

The genes are TRBV4-1 and TRBJ2-5, with D maybe TRBD2 (5 bases). The V gene's germline CDR1 is MGHRA and CDR2 YSYEKL. With 0 bases removed from V and 5 bases from J, the gap between germline ends came to 16 bases. The CDR3 runs 16 residues. CDR3 in amino acids: CASSQEPAGVVETQYF. The DNA of the CDR3 is TGCGCCAGCAGCCAAGAACCGGCGGGCGTGGTTGAGACCCAGTACTTC.

The chain is built from TRBV27 and TRBJ2-1; TRBD1 matches at 7 bases. The germline gives CDR1 MNHEY, CDR2 SMNVEV (reference sequence). The CDR3 totals 14 residues. Losses at the gene ends were 1 base for V and 10 bases for J; bases not matched to a gene: 7. CDR3 protein: CASSLFGTANEQFF. DNA for the CDR3: TGTGCCAGCAGTTTATTCGGGACAGCGAACGAGCAGTTCTTC.

This clone has a handful of counts. The chain employs TRBV18 and TRBJ1-1, with no clear D. Germline lookup yields CDR1 KGHSH and CDR2 LQKENI. This CDR3 is 14 amino acids long. Deletions cut 3 bases from V and 1 base from J, with 9 bases between. The CDR3 DNA reads TGTGCCAGCTCACCCTCATCGGGGAACACTGAAGCTTTCTTT. Its translation: CASSPSSGNTEAFF.

The chain couples TRBV19 to TRBJ2-7; D not resolved. V lost 4 bases to trimming and J lost 0 bases, with 10 bases between them. Germline CDR1 and CDR2: LNHDA and SQIVND (reference sequence). The CDR3 covers 14 residues. The CDR3 coding sequence is TGTGCCAGTAGTAAGACCGGGTTCTCCTACGAGCAGTACTTC. It codes for CASSKTGFSYEQYF.

The chain recombines TRBV10-3 with TRBJ2-7; 9 bases match TRBD2. Trimming took 3 bases from V and 2 from J; bases not matched to a gene: 8. Germline V gene sequence: CDR1 ENHRY, CDR2 SYGVKD. CDR3 length equals 16 residues. The CDR3 spells CAISEIPSGVTYEQYF. As DNA, the CDR3 is TGTGCCATCAGTGAAATACCTAGCGGGGTGACCTACGAGCAGTACTTC.

This clone was recorded only once. The chain is built from TRBV7-3 and TRBJ2-7; D ambiguous. CDR3 size: 14 residues. The V and J ends lost 5 bases and 2 bases respectively, with 13 bases between them. Germline CDR1 is SGHTA and CDR2 is FQGTGA. The CDR3 DNA reads TGTGCCAGCAGCGCATCGGGTTCAACCTACGAGCAGTACTTC. It is translated as CASSASGSTYEQYF. The full variable domain, with the rest looked up from reference TRBV7-3 and TRBJ2-7, is GAGVSQTPSNKVTEKGKYVELRCDPISGHTALYWYRQSLGQGPEFLIYFQGTGAADDSGLPNDRFFAVRPEGSVSTLKIQRTERGDSAVYLCASSASGSTYEQYFGPGTRLTVT.

In DNA form, the CDR3 reads TGTGCCAGCAGTGAAGGGCCCCAATTGGAGCTGTTTTTT. Protein sequence: CASSEGPQLELFF. The chain has TRBV25-1 and TRBJ2-2; D ambiguous. The CDR3 consists of 13 residues. Trimming pared 2 bases from V and 10 bases from J, leaving 11 bases between. Germline CDR1 is MGHDK and CDR2 is SYGVNS.

This clone was counted a single time. The chain is built from TRBV10-3 and TRBJ2-7; TRBD1 matches at 9 bases. Germline CDR1 is ENHRY and CDR2 is SYGVKD. Unmatched junction bases numbered 13, after V lost 4 bases and J lost 3 bases. The CDR3 runs 17 residues. CDR3 coding DNA: TGTGCCATCAGTGCTCGTTCGGTCACAGGGGGCTTCTACGAGCAGTACTTC. Protein: CAISARSVTGGFYEQYF.

The rearrangement links TRBV7-3 to TRBJ1-1; no clear D. This CDR3 has 13 amino acids. From germline, CDR1 is SGHTA and CDR2 FQGTGA. V lost 3 bases and J lost 0, with 5 bases in between. CDR3 nucleotides: TGTGCCAGCAGCTTCGGGATGAACACTGAAGCTTTCTTT. It is translated as CASSFGMNTEAFF.